These 15 T cell receptor beta chains share one sample of origin, sequenced in a study of T cell responses to AZD1222 COVID-19 vaccine. The method was immunoSEQ multiplex PCR; TCRdb's version includes in-frame clones alone and lacks a portion of them. Among around 73,000 clones listed, 80% to 90% were seen once. The sample in question was peripheral blood, obtained 28 days after the second AZD1222 dose. The receptors stem from an adult who received the AZD1222 COVID-19 vaccine.

The V call is TRBV25-1, the J call TRBJ2-4, with D tentatively TRBD1 or TRBD2 (6 bases each). Germline CDR1 MGHDK, CDR2 SYGVNS. Trimming left V 0 bases short and J 8 bases short, with 11 bases between. This CDR3 contains 14 residues. CDR3 in DNA: TGTGCCAGCAGTGAATATGGGGGGCGGGACATTCAGTACTTC. This sequence encodes CASSEYGGRDIQYF.

The chain joins TRBV29-1 to TRBJ2-1, with a weak D call TRBD2 (6 bases). Trimming took off 6 bases at V and 11 bases at J, with 14 bases between the two ends. The CDR3 runs to 11 residues. CDR1 and CDR2 (germline): SQVTM, ANQGSEA. The CDR3 protein is CSVAPGRQQFF. DNA of the CDR3: TGCAGCGTGGCCCCGGGGAGGCAGCAGTTCTTC.

This clone was picked up a small number of times. V and J are TRBV27 and TRBJ1-5; 8 bases agree with TRBD1. The V and J ends lost 6 bases and 0 bases, in that order; junction bases with no gene match: 7. Germline CDR1 is MNHEY and CDR2 is SMNVEV (reference sequence). CDR3 length equals 16 residues. CDR3 sequence (DNA): TGTGCCAGCAGGCCGGGACAGGTCTATAGCAATCAGCCCCAGCATTTT. Translating it yields CASRPGQVYSNQPQHF.

V gene TRBV30 combines with J gene TRBJ1-3; maybe TRBD1 (5 bases). Trimming pared 3 bases from V and 5 bases from J, leaving 11 bases between. The CDR3 covers 13 residues. Germline V lookup: CDR1 GTSNPN, CDR2 SVGIG (reference sequence). Here the CDR3 reads CAWRGQGRNTIYF. Written as DNA, the CDR3 is TGTGCCTGGAGGGGTCAGGGCCGAAACACCATATATTTT. Based on the CDR3 plus reference TRBV30 and TRBJ1-3, the full variable domain is SQTIHQWPATLVQPVGSPLSLECTVEGTSNPNLYWYRQAAGRGLQLLFYSVGIGQISSEVPQNLSASRPQDRQFILSSKKLLLSDSGFYLCAWRGQGRNTIYFGEGSWLTVV.

The sample holds a few counts of this clone. V usage is TRBV21-1 and J usage is TRBJ2-7. TRBV21-1 is shown as a pseudogene. The CDR3 consists of 17 residues. The CDR3 region is CASSRRDKQTGKDRQYV. In DNA, the CDR3 is TGTGCCAGCAGCAGGCGGGATAAACAGACAGGTAAAGATCGGCAGTACGTC.

The J gene is TRBJ2-7, the V gene TRBV6-2 or TRBV6-3; D remains unclear. CDR1 is MNHEY, CDR2 SVGEGT, per germline. Trimming pared 6 bases from V and 2 bases from J, leaving 14 bases between. The CDR3 loop spans 14 amino acids. CDR3 DNA sequence: TGTGCCAGCAGCAGCCCAGCGCAACCCTACGAGCAGTACGTC. Protein product: CASSSPAQPYEQYV.

This chain uses TRBV9 with TRBJ2-5, with D perhaps being TRBD1 or TRBD2 (5 bases each). Germline V CDR1 and CDR2: SGDLS, YYNGEE. This CDR3 has 16 residues. Trimming stripped 3 bases from V and 0 bases from J, with 15 bases between. Here the CDR3 reads CASSAGASEYQETQYF. CDR3 coding DNA: TGTGCCAGCAGCGCCGGGGCTAGTGAGTACCAAGAGACCCAGTACTTC.

This rearrangement joins TRBV3-1 (or the pseudogene TRBV3-2) to TRBJ1-5; no firm D call. Germline values: CDR1 LGHDT, CDR2 YNNKEL (reference sequence). V was cut by 0 bases and J by 6 bases, with 12 bases left in between. The CDR3 is made up of 15 amino acids. The CDR3 DNA is TGTGCCAGCAGCCAAGACTTAGACACGGGTCAGCCCCAGCATTTT. This translates into CASSQDLDTGQPQHF.

The chain couples TRBV5-1 to TRBJ2-7; D gene unclear. The CDR3 is 13 amino acids. V was clipped by 0 bases and J by 1 base, with 5 bases between them. Germline assignment: CDR1 SGHRS and CDR2 YFSETQ. The CDR3 loop reads CASSLARSYEQYF. The CDR3 DNA sequence: TGCGCCAGCAGCTTGGCCAGATCCTACGAGCAGTACTTC.

J is TRBJ1-2 and V is TRBV3-1 (or the pseudogene TRBV3-2); TRBD1 aligns across 10 bases. In germline, CDR1 is LGHDT, CDR2 YNNKEL (reference sequence). J lost 6 bases, V lost 3 bases, and 16 bases had no gene match. CDR3 size: 18 residues. As DNA, the CDR3 is TGTGCCAGCAGCCATTCGGGACAGGGGCCCTGGCGATTCGATGGCTACACCTTC. Translated, it gives CASSHSGQGPWRFDGYTF.

The chain couples TRBV13 to TRBJ1-5; D ambiguous. The ends were cut back, 2 bases at V and 9 bases at J, with 11 bases in the middle. Germline CDR1 reads PRHDT; CDR2 reads FYEKMQ (reference sequence). The CDR3 has 13 amino acids. For the CDR3, the DNA is TGTGCCAGCAGCTTAAACGGGGAAGGGCCCCAGCATTTT. It codes for CASSLNGEGPQHF.

This clone was recorded once. The chain is built from TRBV7-6 and TRBJ2-2; TRBD1 aligns across 8 bases. CDR1 and CDR2 (germline): SGHVS, FNYEAQ. J was trimmed by 6 bases and V by 3 bases; bases with no gene match: 9. CDR3 length equals 16 residues. CDR3 residues: CASSFRQGLNAGELFF. Written as DNA, the CDR3 is TGTGCCAGCAGCTTTCGACAGGGGCTAAATGCCGGGGAGCTGTTTTTT.

The rearrangement joins TRBV5-1 to TRBJ2-5; the D is unclear. V shed 4 bases and J shed 0 bases, with 13 bases lying between them. This CDR3 region has 15 residues. The germline gives CDR1 SGHRS, CDR2 YFSETQ. The CDR3 loop is CASSPKAVYQETQYF. Written as DNA, the CDR3 is TGCGCCAGCAGCCCAAAGGCCGTGTACCAAGAGACCCAGTACTTC.

The chain couples TRBV7-3 to TRBJ2-7, with 9 bases matching TRBD1. CDR1 is SGHTA, CDR2 FQGTGA, per germline. The V gene end was trimmed by 4 bases and the J gene end by 4 bases; junction bases not matched to a gene: 2. The CDR3 runs to 13 residues. CDR3 in amino acids: CASSWDRAYEQYF. DNA of the CDR3: TGTGCCAGCAGCTGGGACAGGGCGTACGAGCAGTACTTC.

This chain links TRBV5-1 with TRBJ2-3; 9 bases align to TRBD2. Looked up from germline, CDR1 is SGHRS and CDR2 is YFSETQ. Trimming removed 0 bases from V and 2 bases from J; junction bases left unmatched: 13. CDR3 length equals 19 residues. CDR3 loop: CASSLAIWASGAYTDTQYF. In nucleotides, the CDR3 is TGCGCCAGCAGCTTGGCTATATGGGCTAGCGGGGCTTACACAGATACGCAGTATTTT. Full variable domain (outside the CDR3, taken from reference TRBV5-1 and TRBJ2-3): KAGVTQTPRYLIKTRGQQVTLSCSPISGHRSVSWYQQTPGQGLQFLFEYFSETQRNKGNFPGRFSGRQFSNSRSEMNVSTLELGDSALYLCASSLAIWASGAYTDTQYFGPGTRLTVL.